Reported below is one T cell receptor (beta chain). The same CDR3 is also encoded by other DNA sequences in this sample. Libraries were prepared by immunoSEQ multiplex PCR; TCRdb keeps only in-frame clonotypes and omits some of them. The data contain 75,000 to 85,000 clones, roughly 90% of them singletons. These data originate in a study of T cell responses to AZD1222 COVID-19 vaccine. About the research overall: Some second doses came at about 4 weeks and others at about 12 weeks; these were pooled.

Looked up from germline, CDR1 is SEHNR and CDR2 is FQNEAQ (reference sequence). This CDR3 spans 13 amino acids. The ends were cut back, 3 bases at V and 1 base at J, with 6 bases in the middle. The receptor was derived from an adult in good health. The sequences come from peripheral blood, collected on day 0 of AZD1222 vaccination. The chain employs TRBV7-9 and TRBJ1-1; D is undetermined. CDR3 amino acids: CASSLLTNTEAFF. The CDR3 DNA follows: TGTGCCAGCAGCTTGTTAACGAACACTGAAGCTTTCTTT.